The 18 T cell receptor beta chains listed next were all sequenced from one sample in a study of blood T cell repertoires in COVID-19. Profiling relied on immunoSEQ multiplex PCR, and the TCRdb table lists in-frame clones only, not all of them. The table includes 200,000 to 250,000 clones, roughly 90% detected once. The specimen sequenced was peripheral blood. Source of these receptors: a man in his 60s with COVID-19, enrolled during active disease.

The rearrangement joins TRBV3-1 (or the pseudogene TRBV3-2) to TRBJ1-1; a possible D gene is TRBD1 (5 bases). Germline V gene data show CDR1 as LGHDT and CDR2 as YNNKEL (reference sequence). The CDR3 spans 15 residues. V gave up 2 bases and J gave up 5 bases, with 15 bases separating them. For the CDR3, the DNA is TGTGCCAGCAGCCAAAGCAGGGCTAAAGGTACTGAAGCTTTCTTT. Translation gives CASSQSRAKGTEAFF.

V is TRBV19 and J is TRBJ2-1, with a possible D match to TRBD1 (6 bases). From germline, CDR1 is LNHDA and CDR2 SQIVND (reference sequence). The CDR3 covers 14 residues. The ends were cut back, 0 bases at V and 10 bases at J, with 13 bases in the middle. The CDR3 nucleotides are TGTGCCAGTAGTATAGATAGGGGGATAGGGGAGCAGTTCTTC. Residues: CASSIDRGIGEQFF.

V and J are TRBV2 and TRBJ2-7; 9 nucleotides line up with TRBD2. The germline V gene encodes CDR1 SNHLY and CDR2 FYNNEI. The CDR3 runs to 14 residues. The V segment lost 10 bases and the J segment 2 bases; nucleotides outside the gene matches: 9. Here the CDR3 DNA reads TGTGCCACCAATCCGGGCGGGGGGGCCTACGAGCAGTACTTC. Translated: CATNPGGGAYEQYF.

The V and J genes are TRBV5-1 and TRBJ1-1; D is uncertain. Per germline, CDR1 SGHRS and CDR2 YFSETQ. V was trimmed by 2 bases and J by 1 base, leaving 12 bases between them. The CDR3 is 15 residues long. CDR3 amino acids: CASSFSVVANTEAFF. Written as DNA, the CDR3 is TGCGCCAGCAGCTTCTCGGTAGTCGCGAACACTGAAGCTTTCTTT.

CDR3 DNA sequence: TGTGCCAGCAGCTTGGACGCAGGGGCCCTCTATGGCTACACCTTC. This codes for CASSLDAGALYGYTF. J is TRBJ1-2 and V is TRBV5-5; weak D call: TRBD1 (6 bases). The CDR3 consists of 15 residues. Germline V gene lookup returns CDR1 SGHKS and CDR2 YYEKEE (reference sequence). V was cut by 0 bases and J by 4 bases, with 13 bases left in between.

The V call is TRBV10-3, the J call TRBJ2-3; TRBD2 matches at 8 bases. The trim removed 3 bases at V and 1 base at J, leaving 9 bases unmatched. From germline, CDR1 is ENHRY and CDR2 SYGVKD. The CDR3 consists of 17 residues. CDR3 DNA: TGTGCCATCAGTGATAGAACGGGAGGGCCTGGCACAGATACGCAGTATTTT. Encoded protein: CAISDRTGGPGTDTQYF.

The chain combines TRBV29-1 with TRBJ2-2; 12 positions match TRBD1. The CDR3 length is 17 residues. The V gene end was trimmed by 1 base and the J gene end by 5 bases; junction bases not matched to a gene: 8. CDR1 SQVTM and CDR2 ANQGSEA come from the germline V gene. This chain's CDR3 is CSVEGFPGQGATGELFF. For the CDR3, the DNA is TGCAGCGTTGAAGGGTTCCCGGGACAGGGGGCAACCGGGGAGCTGTTTTTT.

As concerns this clone: One end of the junction is discordant with germline, which a read error may explain. J is TRBJ1-2 and V is TRBV14, with D possibly matching TRBD1 (6 bases). CDR3 length: 11 amino acids. Germline CDR1 and CDR2: SGHDN and FVKESK. The CDR3 DNA reads as TGTGCCAGCAGCCAGGGACCGGACAGTTTCTTC. Translating gives CASSQGPDSFF.

The V call is TRBV5-1, the J call TRBJ2-7, with a weak D call TRBD2 (6 bases). The CDR3 contains 13 residues. Trimming shortened V by 0 bases and J by 7 bases, and 11 bases separated the two germline ends. Germline CDR1 and CDR2: SGHRS and YFSETQ. The CDR3 is CASSLAEGWEQYF. The CDR3 DNA reads as TGCGCCAGCAGCTTGGCGGAGGGGTGGGAGCAGTACTTC.

The count of this clone is one. This chain joins TRBV6-2 or TRBV6-3 and TRBJ2-1; 12 bases agree with TRBD2. The CDR3 is 15 residues long. Germline V gene lookup returns CDR1 MNHEY and CDR2 SVGEGT. Trimming removed 6 bases from V and 6 bases from J; junction bases left unmatched: 6. The CDR3 is CASSPGTSGSNEQFF. CDR3 sequence (DNA): TGTGCCAGCAGCCCCGGGACTAGCGGGTCCAATGAGCAGTTCTTC.

This chain uses TRBV4-1 with TRBJ1-4; 8 nucleotides align to TRBD1. Germline V gene sequence: CDR1 MGHRA, CDR2 YSYEKL. This CDR3 contains 16 residues. Unmatched junction bases numbered 6, after V lost 1 base and J lost 5 bases. In nucleotides, the CDR3 is TGCGCCAGCAGCCAAGGGCTGGGGACAGGCAATGAAAAACTGTTTTTT. Translation: CASSQGLGTGNEKLFF.

V and J are TRBV19 and TRBJ1-5, with 7 bases fitting TRBD1. Germline V CDR1 and CDR2: LNHDA, SQIVND (reference sequence). The CDR3 contains 13 residues. J was trimmed by 2 bases and V by 9 bases; bases with no gene match: 4. CDR3 region: CASLGQGNQPQHF. Written as DNA, the CDR3 is TGTGCCAGCCTTGGACAGGGCAATCAGCCCCAGCATTTT.

The rearrangement joins TRBV5-1 to TRBJ1-4; weak D call: TRBD1 (6 bases). The CDR3 length is 18 residues. V dropped 0 bases and J dropped 10 bases, with 25 bases sitting between them. Germline V lookup: CDR1 SGHRS, CDR2 YFSETQ. CDR3 sequence (DNA): TGCGCCAGCAGCTTGGAGTTTAGCGCGACAGGTGGAGGTGGAAAACTGTTTTTT. Its protein product is CASSLEFSATGGGGKLFF.

This chain uses TRBV12-3 or TRBV12-4 with TRBJ1-1, with 7 bases identical to TRBD1. The CDR3 totals 13 residues. The V gene end was trimmed by 2 bases and the J gene end by 4 bases; junction bases not matched to a gene: 1. CDR3 nucleotide sequence: TGTGCCAGCAGTTTATCAGGGGGCACTGAAGCTTTCTTT. It encodes CASSLSGGTEAFF.

J is TRBJ2-1 and V is TRBV27, with a tentative D call TRBD2 (5 bases). Germline V gives CDR1 MNHEY, CDR2 SMNVEV (reference sequence). The CDR3 extends over 14 amino acids. V lost 5 bases, J lost 0 bases, and 8 bases lay in between. The CDR3 coding sequence is TGTGCCAGCAGTCGGGGAAGCTCCTACAATGAGCAGTTCTTC. Encoded protein: CASSRGSSYNEQFF.

The chain uses TRBV7-3 and TRBJ2-5, with 9 bases that match TRBD1. This CDR3 has 16 residues. Germline V gene sequence: CDR1 SGHTA, CDR2 FQGTGA. V lost 2 bases and J lost 1; bases outside the gene matches: 5. CDR3 sequence (DNA): TGTGCCAGCAGCTTAGTGGGACAGGGATCCCAAGAGACCCAGTACTTC. Translation gives CASSLVGQGSQETQYF.

The chain recombines TRBV18 with TRBJ2-2; 16 bases agree with TRBD2. Germline CDR1 is KGHSH and CDR2 is LQKENI. CDR3 length: 19 residues. J lost 0 bases, V lost 0 bases, and 1 base had no gene match. The CDR3 nucleotides read TGTGCCAGCTCACCACCGGGACTAGCGGGGGGGCCGAACACCGGGGAGCTGTTTTTT. Translation gives CASSPPGLAGGPNTGELFF.

This clone has just one count. The J gene is TRBJ1-1, the V gene TRBV4-2, with D hard to call. The CDR3 runs 13 residues. Trimming pared 10 bases from V and 0 bases from J, leaving 12 bases between. Germline-derived CDR1 and CDR2 are LGHNA and YNFKEQ. The CDR3 here is CATQRELNTEAFF. The CDR3 DNA follows: TGTGCCACCCAGCGGGAATTGAACACTGAAGCTTTCTTT.